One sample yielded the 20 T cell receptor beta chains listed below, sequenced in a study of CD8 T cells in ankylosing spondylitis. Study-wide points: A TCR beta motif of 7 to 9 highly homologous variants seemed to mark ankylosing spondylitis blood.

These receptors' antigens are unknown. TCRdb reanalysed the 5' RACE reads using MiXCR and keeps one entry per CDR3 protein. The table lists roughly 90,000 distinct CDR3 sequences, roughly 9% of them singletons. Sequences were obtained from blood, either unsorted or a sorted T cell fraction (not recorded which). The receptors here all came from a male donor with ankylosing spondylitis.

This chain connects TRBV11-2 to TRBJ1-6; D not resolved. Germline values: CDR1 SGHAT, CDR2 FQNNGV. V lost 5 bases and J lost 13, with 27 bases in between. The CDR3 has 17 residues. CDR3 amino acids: CASSPGPVGSLVIPLHF. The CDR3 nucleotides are TGTGCCAGCAGCCCCGGGCCAGTGGGAAGCCTTGTTATCCCCCTCCACTTT.

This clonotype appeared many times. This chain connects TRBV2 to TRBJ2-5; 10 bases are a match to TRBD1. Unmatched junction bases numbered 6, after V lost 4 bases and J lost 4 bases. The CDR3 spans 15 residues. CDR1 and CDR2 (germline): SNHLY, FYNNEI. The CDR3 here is CASSAGTGDGETQYF. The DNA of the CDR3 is TGTGCCAGCAGTGCGGGGACAGGGGACGGAGAGACCCAGTACTTC.

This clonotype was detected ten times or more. In nucleotides, the CDR3 is TGCAGCGTAGTTGAGCGGGGAAATTACGAGCAGTACTTC. Translated, it gives CSVVERGNYEQYF. The chain employs TRBV29-1 and TRBJ2-7; 7 bases fit TRBD2. V lost 6 bases and J lost 4; bases outside the gene matches: 9. Germline V gives CDR1 SQVTM, CDR2 ANQGSEA. The CDR3 spans 13 residues.

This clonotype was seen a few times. The CDR3 DNA is TGTGCCAGCAGTGAAAGCCTAACCGGGACAGGGTTTTATAGCAATCAGCCCCAGCATTTT. Its protein is CASSESLTGTGFYSNQPQHF. The chain is built from TRBV6-1 and TRBJ1-5; 9 positions agree with TRBD1. This CDR3 comprises 20 residues. CDR1 and CDR2 (germline): MNHNS, SASEGT. Trimming cost V 2 bases and J 0 bases; bases outside gene matches: 14.

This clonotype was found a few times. The CDR3 is CASSFGGVGNQPQHF. CDR3 DNA sequence: TGTGCCAGCAGCTTCGGAGGGGTGGGCAATCAGCCCCAGCATTTT. The genes are TRBV7-9 and TRBJ1-5; D perhaps matches TRBD1 (5 bases). The CDR3 has 15 amino acids. Germline CDR1 reads SEHNR; CDR2 reads FQNEAQ (reference sequence). Trimming removed 3 bases at V and 2 bases at J, with 11 bases between.

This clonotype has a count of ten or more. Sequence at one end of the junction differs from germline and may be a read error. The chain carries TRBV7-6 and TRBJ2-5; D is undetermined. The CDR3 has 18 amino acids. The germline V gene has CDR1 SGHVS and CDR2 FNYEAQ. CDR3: CASSYPLISTENQETQYF. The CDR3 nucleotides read TGTGCCAGCAGCTACCCCCTTATCTCTACCGAGAACCAGGAGACCCAGTACTTC.

The DNA for the CDR3 is TGTGCCAGCAGTTCCCCCCCGGGGGAGCCTAATGAAAAACTGTTTTTT. Translated: CASSSPPGEPNEKLFF. The chain couples TRBV6-7 to TRBJ1-4, with a possible D match to TRBD1 (5 bases). TRBV6-7 carries the ORF label, with uncertain function. Trimming left V 4 bases short and J 3 bases short, with 15 bases between. CDR3 length: 16 amino acids.

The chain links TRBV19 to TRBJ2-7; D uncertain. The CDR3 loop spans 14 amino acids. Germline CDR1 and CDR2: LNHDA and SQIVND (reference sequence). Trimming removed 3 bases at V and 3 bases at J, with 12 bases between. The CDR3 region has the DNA TGTGCCAGTAGTATCTATCACAGCTACTACGAGCAGTACTTC. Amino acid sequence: CASSIYHSYYEQYF. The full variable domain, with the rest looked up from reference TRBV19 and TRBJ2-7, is DGGITQSPKYLFRKEGQNVTLSCEQNLNHDAMYWYRQDPGQGLRLIYYSQIVNDFQKGDIAEGYSVSREKKESFPLTVTSAQKNPTAFYLCASSIYHSYYEQYFGPGTRLTVT.

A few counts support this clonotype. CDR3 in DNA: TGTGCCAGCAGCTTGGAAAGCCCAGAGACCCAGTACTTC. Amino acid sequence: CASSLESPETQYF. The chain recombines TRBV5-6 with TRBJ2-5; D ambiguous. CDR3 size: 13 residues. With 0 bases removed from V and 4 bases from J, the gap between germline ends came to 7 bases. Germline loops: CDR1 SGHDT, CDR2 YYEEEE.

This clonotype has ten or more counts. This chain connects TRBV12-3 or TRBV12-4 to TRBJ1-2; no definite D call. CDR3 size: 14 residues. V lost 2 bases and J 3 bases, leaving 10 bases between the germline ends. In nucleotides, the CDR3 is TGTGCCAGCAGTTTATCTGCCAGAGACTATGGCTACACCTTC. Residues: CASSLSARDYGYTF.

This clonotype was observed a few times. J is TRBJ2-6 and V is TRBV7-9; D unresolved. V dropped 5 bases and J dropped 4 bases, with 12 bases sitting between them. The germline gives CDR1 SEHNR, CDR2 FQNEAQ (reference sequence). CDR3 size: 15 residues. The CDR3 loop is CASSNGAAGANVLTF. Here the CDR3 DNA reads TGTGCCAGCAGCAACGGTGCGGCAGGGGCCAACGTCCTGACTTTC.

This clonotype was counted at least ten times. As DNA, the CDR3 is TGCAGTGCTAGAGACCGGGACAGGGGTCGTGATACGCAGTATTTT. Its translation is CSARDRDRGRDTQYF. The V call is TRBV20-1, the J call TRBJ2-3; TRBD1 aligns across 10 bases. CDR1 is DFQATT, CDR2 SNEGSKA, per germline (reference sequence). V lost 0 bases, J lost 6 bases, and 6 bases stayed unmatched. This CDR3 spans 15 amino acids.

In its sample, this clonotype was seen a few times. The CDR3 bases are TGCGCCAGCAGCTTGGGTTGGAGGGGAGAACTGGCTTTCTTT. It yields the protein CASSLGWRGELAFF. The gene calls are TRBV5-1 and TRBJ1-1, with a possible D match to TRBD1 (5 bases). The germline CDR1 and CDR2 sequences are SGHRS and YFSETQ. V lost 0 bases to trimming and J lost 11 bases, with 17 bases between them. This CDR3 contains 14 residues.

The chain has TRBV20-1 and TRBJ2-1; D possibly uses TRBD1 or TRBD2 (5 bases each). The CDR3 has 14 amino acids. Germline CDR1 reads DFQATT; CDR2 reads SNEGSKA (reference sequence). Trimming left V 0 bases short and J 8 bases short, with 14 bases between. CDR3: CSARDRQGVDEQFF. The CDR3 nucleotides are TGCAGTGCTAGAGATCGGCAGGGAGTGGATGAGCAGTTCTTC.

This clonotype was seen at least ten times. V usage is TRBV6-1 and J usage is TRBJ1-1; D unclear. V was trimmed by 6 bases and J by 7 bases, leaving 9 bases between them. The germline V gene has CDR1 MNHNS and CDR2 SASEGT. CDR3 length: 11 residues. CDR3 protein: CASSTFSEAFF. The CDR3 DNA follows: TGTGCCAGCAGCACCTTTAGTGAAGCTTTCTTT.

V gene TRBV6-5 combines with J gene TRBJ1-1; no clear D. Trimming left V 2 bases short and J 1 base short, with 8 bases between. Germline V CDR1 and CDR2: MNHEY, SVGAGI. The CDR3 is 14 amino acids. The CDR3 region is CASSYMGENTEAFF. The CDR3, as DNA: TGTGCCAGCAGTTACATGGGAGAGAACACTGAAGCTTTCTTT.

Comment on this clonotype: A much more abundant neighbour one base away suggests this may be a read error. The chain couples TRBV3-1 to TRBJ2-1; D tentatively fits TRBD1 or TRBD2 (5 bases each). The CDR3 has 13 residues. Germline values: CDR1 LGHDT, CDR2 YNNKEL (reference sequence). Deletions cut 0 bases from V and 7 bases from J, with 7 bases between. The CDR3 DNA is TGTGCCAGCAGCCAAGATTGGGGGAATGAGCAGTTCTTC. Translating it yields CASSQDWGNEQFF.

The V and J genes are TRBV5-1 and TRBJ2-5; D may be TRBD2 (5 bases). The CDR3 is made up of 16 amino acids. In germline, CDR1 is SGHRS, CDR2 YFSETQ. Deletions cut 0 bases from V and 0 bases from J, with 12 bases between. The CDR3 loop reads CASSLGLASNQETQYF. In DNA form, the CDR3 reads TGCGCCAGCAGCTTGGGCCTAGCCTCCAACCAAGAGACCCAGTACTTC.

The CDR3 spells CASSLQDSYNEQFF. The CDR3 nucleotides are TGTGCCAGCAGCTTACAGGATTCCTACAATGAGCAGTTCTTC. V usage is TRBV11-3 and J usage is TRBJ2-1; D remains unclear. This CDR3 is 14 amino acids long. The V gene lost 2 bases and the J gene lost 1 base, with 6 bases spanning the gap. Looked up from germline, CDR1 is SGHNT and CDR2 is YENEEA.

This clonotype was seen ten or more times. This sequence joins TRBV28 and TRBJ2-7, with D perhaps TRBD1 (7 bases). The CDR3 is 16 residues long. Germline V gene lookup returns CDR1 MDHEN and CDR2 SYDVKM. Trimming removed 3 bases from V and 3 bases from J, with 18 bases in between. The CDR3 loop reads CASSFPLQQGGYEQYF. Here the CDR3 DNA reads TGTGCCAGCAGTTTCCCCCTTCAGCAGGGGGGCTACGAGCAGTACTTC. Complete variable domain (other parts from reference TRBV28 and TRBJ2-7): DVKVTQSSRYLVKRTGEKVFLECVQDMDHENMFWYRQDPGLGLRLIYFSYDVKMKEKGDIPEGYSVSREKKERFSLILESASTNQTSMYLCASSFPLQQGGYEQYFGPGTRLTVT.